This TCR beta chain originates from a study of shared clonotypes between healthy human individuals. Ten immunoSEQ deep assay plates served to sequence unsorted PBMC DNA. Profiled with immunoSEQ multiplex PCR; TCRdb holds only in-frame clones, not every one. The table lists around 480,000 clones, roughly 79% of them singletons. The CDR3 loop spans 14 amino acids. Trimming removed 2 bases from V and 7 bases from J, with 14 bases in between. Germline V CDR1 and CDR2: MNHEY, SVGAGI. The specimen was PBMCs. V is TRBV6-5 and J is TRBJ1-1; maybe TRBD1 (6 bases). This receptor was taken from a woman aged 40 to 55 in good health. Some clones in this sample may be carry-over from other donors' samples. The CDR3, as DNA: TGTGCCAGCAGTTACCGATACAGGGTTGGTGAAGCTTTCTTT. Protein: CASSYRYRVGEAFF.